One sample yielded the 5 T cell receptor beta chains listed below, sequenced in a study of cytomegalovirus exposure and HLA in healthy donors. Primers for the PCR totalled 60 Vbeta and 13 Jbeta. TCRdb's table, derived via immunoSEQ multiplex PCR, lists solely in-frame clones and lacks some. The sample includes around 99,000 clones, under 85% of them seen just once. Input material: PBMCs. The receptors come from a male donor in good health and CMV-seronegative.

This chain uses TRBV7-2 with TRBJ2-3; possible D gene TRBD2, 6 bases. CDR3 length equals 14 residues. CDR1 SGHTA and CDR2 FQGNSA come from the germline V gene. V was pared by 3 bases and J by 1 base, with 8 bases between. The CDR3, as DNA: TGTGCCAGCAGCTTCGGCGGGGGCACAGATACGCAGTATTTT. Translated: CASSFGGGTDTQYF.

This clone was found a few times. J is TRBJ2-7 and V is TRBV6-1; D is possibly TRBD1 (5 bases). The CDR3 extends over 14 amino acids. Germline lookup yields CDR1 MNHNS and CDR2 SASEGT. Trimming cost V 7 bases and J 0 bases, with 13 bases left between them. The CDR3 DNA is TGTGCCAGCATCGGCCAGGGTGTCTCCTACGAGCAGTACTTC. It is translated as CASIGQGVSYEQYF.

V usage is TRBV7-9 and J usage is TRBJ1-1; D is perhaps TRBD1 (6 bases). CDR3 length: 14 amino acids. V lost 5 bases, J lost 6 bases, and 16 bases lay in between. Germline assignment: CDR1 SEHNR and CDR2 FQNEAQ (reference sequence). The CDR3 sequence: CASSQAGGIAEAFF. CDR3 bases: TGTGCCAGCAGCCAAGCGGGGGGCATCGCTGAAGCTTTCTTT.

The sample holds a few counts of this clone. This chain uses TRBV7-9 with TRBJ1-2; 8 nucleotides align to TRBD1. Germline V gene data show CDR1 as SEHNR and CDR2 as FQNEAQ (reference sequence). The CDR3 length is 16 residues. V trimming: 0 bases; J trimming: 3 bases; junction bases outside the gene matches: 6. Here the CDR3 DNA reads TGTGCCAGCAGCTTAGCGTGGACAGGGTCTTACTATGGCTACACCTTC. It yields the protein CASSLAWTGSYYGYTF. Complete variable domain (other parts from reference TRBV7-9 and TRBJ1-2): DTGVSQNPRHKITKRGQNVTFRCDPISEHNRLYWYRQTLGQGPEFLTYFQNEAQLEKSRLLSDRFSAERPKGSFSTLEIQRTEQGDSAMYLCASSLAWTGSYYGYTFGSGTRLTVV.

This chain connects TRBV10-1 to TRBJ1-1; D is possibly TRBD1 (6 bases). This CDR3 spans 14 amino acids. With 2 bases removed from V and 5 bases from J, the gap between germline ends came to 12 bases. Germline CDR1 and CDR2: WNHNN and SYGVQD (reference sequence). DNA for the CDR3: TGCGCCAGCAGTGAGGGCGGGGGCGGTACTGAAGCTTTCTTT. Translation gives CASSEGGGGTEAFF.